This T cell receptor (beta chain) is drawn from a study of technical replicates of blood from several donors. V lost 8 bases, J lost 7 bases, and 2 bases stayed unmatched. This CDR3 is 14 amino acids long. CDR1 is MNHEY and CDR2 is SMNVEV in the germline V gene (reference sequence). Clones were sequenced by immunoSEQ multiplex PCR, and TCRdb holds only the in-frame ones, with some missing. Of about 74,000 clones in the sample, approximately 95% were seen once. The sequence was collected from a human donor in good health. Sequenced material: T cells isolated from PBMCs. The chain carries TRBV27 and TRBJ2-1; 16 nucleotides align to TRBD2. The CDR3 DNA follows: TGTGCCAGCGGGACTAGCGGGAGGGTGAATGAGCAGTTCTTC. Protein: CASGTSGRVNEQFF.